This T cell receptor (beta chain) was profiled in a study of tumor-infiltrating lymphocytes in glioblastoma multiforme. Study findings and constraints: Clone frequencies may be distorted by unequal TCR transcripts per cell. TCR plus mutation findings rest on a single glioblastoma patient.

The CDR3 extends over 15 amino acids. Germline V gene data show CDR1 as MDHEN and CDR2 as SYDVKM. Trimming pared 5 bases from V and 0 bases from J, leaving 14 bases between. This clonotype was observed at least ten times. The antigen remains undetermined. Three nested ARM-PCR rounds with V-beta and C-beta primers built TCRB libraries. A C-beta primer primed TCRB cDNA from 0.5 ug RNA. Unique molecular identifiers were not described for the libraries. TCRdb fed the multiplex PCR reads into MiXCR, producing one record per CDR3 protein. This repertoire shows 9,500 to 12,000 distinct CDR3 sequences, roughly 65% found once; its top ten account for about 30%.

The receptor was derived from a male donor with glioblastoma. The sample consisted of brain tumor tissue. The chain combines TRBV28 with TRBJ2-7; possibly TRBD1 for D (6 bases). The CDR3 loop reads CASSPNRASSYEQYF. The CDR3 nucleotides read TGTGCCAGCAGTCCGAACAGGGCCAGCTCCTACGAGCAGTACTTC.